This TCR beta chain was captured by sequencing in a study of response to subunit inactivated influenza vaccine listed by TCRdb under 2018. Study-level background: Deep quantitative T cell receptor repertoire profiling was used in the study to track responses to a trivalent subunit inactivated influenza vaccine. The full study reports these points: The authors suggested that each seasonal influenza vaccination may recruit only a limited number of new T cells.

Sequences MDHEN (CDR1) and SYDVKM (CDR2) are obtained from the germline V gene. From the cysteine through the phenylalanine, the CDR3 covers 14 amino acids. The kept DNA is CDR3 alone, 42 bases in frame from the first base. Trimming removed 8 bases from V and 5 bases from J; the gene matches leave 12 bases unexplained. With regard to this clonotype: This clone's antigen is unknown. Base qualities are not at hand, and no much larger clone is one base apart.

Preparation of the library involved RT-PCR. Sequencing was performed on an Illumina HiSeq 2500. TCRdb applied fastp at Q25 and MiXCR to the public reads, then kept only in-frame beta chains. Rows with one shared CDR3 protein collapse into an entry with the most common genes and DNA. This sample gives roughly 760,000 distinct CDR3 sequences in total; roughly 20% of them show up just once. The ten largest clones capture more than 8.5% of the sample. Sequenced here: PBMCs from blood, sampled 5 days after vaccination. The rearrangement joined TRBV28 to TRBJ2-7; 7 central bases correspond to TRBD1. The clonotype comes from a man aged 45-65 years who received an inactivated influenza vaccine. Donor details come from another sample of the same person, matched by shared clones. The CDR3 has the sequence CASGEGASRNEQYF. Read as DNA, the sequence is TGTGCCAGCGGTGAGGGGGCCTCTAGAAACGAGCAGTACTTC.